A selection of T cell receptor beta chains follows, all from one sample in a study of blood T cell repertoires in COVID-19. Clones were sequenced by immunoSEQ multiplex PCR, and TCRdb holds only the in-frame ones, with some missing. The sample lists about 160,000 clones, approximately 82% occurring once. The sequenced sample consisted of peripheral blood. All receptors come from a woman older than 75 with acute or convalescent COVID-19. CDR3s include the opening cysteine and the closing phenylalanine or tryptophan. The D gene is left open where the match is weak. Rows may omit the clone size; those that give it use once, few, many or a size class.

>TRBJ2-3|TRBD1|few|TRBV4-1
TGCGCCAGCAGCCAAAGTAGACAGGGGCCAGATACGCAGTATTTT
CASSQSRQGPDTQYF
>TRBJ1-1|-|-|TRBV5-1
TGCGCCAGCAGCCTATCAGGTGCTCCCCCTGAAGCTTTCTTT
CASSLSGAPPEAFF
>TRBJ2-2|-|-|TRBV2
TGTGCCAGCACTAATTCCTTCGAGGGAAACACCGGGGAGCTGTTTTTT
CASTNSFEGNTGELFF
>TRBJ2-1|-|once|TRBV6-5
TGTGCCAGCAGTTCGGACTTCAGCTCCTACAATGAGCAGTTCTTC
CASSSDFSSYNEQFF
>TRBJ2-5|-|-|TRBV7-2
TGTGCCAGCAGCTTTATGGGGGGGGCGGAGGAGACCCAGTACTTC
CASSFMGGAEETQYF
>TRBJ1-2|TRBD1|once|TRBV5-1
TGCGCCAGCAGCGTAACAGGGGAAGGCTATGGCTACACCTTC
CASSVTGEGYGYTF
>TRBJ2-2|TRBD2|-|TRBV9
TGTGCCAGCAGCGCGCGGGAGTGGAGCACCGGGGAGCTGTTTTTT
CASSAREWSTGELFF
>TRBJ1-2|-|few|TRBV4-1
TGCGCCAGCAGCCAAGGACTGGAGGATGTCTATGGCTACACCTTC
CASSQGLEDVYGYTF
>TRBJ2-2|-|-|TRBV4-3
TGCGCCAGCAGCCTAGGAGCCTTTAACACCGGGGAGCTGTTTTTT
CASSLGAFNTGELFF
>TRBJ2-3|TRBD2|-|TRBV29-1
TGCAGCGTTCCTAGCGGGAGCGGAACAGATACGCAGTATTTT
CSVPSGSGTDTQYF
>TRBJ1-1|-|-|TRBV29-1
TGCAGCGTTGTGAGTCCTAGGCTAGGGAACACTGAAGCTTTCTTT
CSVVSPRLGNTEAFF
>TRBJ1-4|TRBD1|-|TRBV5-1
TGCGCCAGCAGCCCCGGACAGGGTCAGTCCAATGAAAAACTGTTTTTT
CASSPGQGQSNEKLFF
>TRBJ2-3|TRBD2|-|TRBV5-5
TGTGCCAGCAGCTTGGAGCGGGAAGCGGATACGCAGTATTTT
CASSLEREADTQYF
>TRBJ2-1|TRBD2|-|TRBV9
TGTGCCAGCAGCGTGTCCGGACTAGGACCCAATGAGCAGTTCTTC
CASSVSGLGPNEQFF
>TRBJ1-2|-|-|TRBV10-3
TGTGCCATCAGCCCCTTAGGAGGTAACTATGGCTACACCTTC
CAISPLGGNYGYTF
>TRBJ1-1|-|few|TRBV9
TGTGCCAGCAGCGTAGAGCGGTGGACTGAAGCTTTCTTT
CASSVERWTEAFF
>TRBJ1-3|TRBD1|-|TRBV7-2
TGTGCCAGCAGCTCGGGACAGGGCTCTGGAAACACCATATATTTT
CASSSGQGSGNTIYF
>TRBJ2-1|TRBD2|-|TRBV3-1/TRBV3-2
TGTGCCAGCAGCTCACCGGGAGGTGAGCAGTTCTTC
CASSSPGGEQFF
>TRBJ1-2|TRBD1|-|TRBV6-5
TGTGCCAGCCAATCGGACAGGAACTATGGCTACACCTTC
CASQSDRNYGYTF
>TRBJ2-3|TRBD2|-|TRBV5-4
TGTGCCAGCAGCTTGGTACTAGCGGGAAACACAGATACGCAGTATTTT
CASSLVLAGNTDTQYF
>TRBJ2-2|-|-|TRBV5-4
TGTGCCAGCAGCAGAGCCGCCGGGGAGCTGTTTTTT
CASSRAAGELFF
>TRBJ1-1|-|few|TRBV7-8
TGTGCCAGCAGCTTAGGAGACCTAGTGGGACTTGAAGCTTTCTTT
CASSLGDLVGLEAFF
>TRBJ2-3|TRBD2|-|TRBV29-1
TGCAGCGTTGACCCTTTGGAGCGGGAGAGCACAGATACGCAGTATTTT
CSVDPLERESTDTQYF
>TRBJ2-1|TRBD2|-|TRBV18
TGTGCCAGCTCCCCGGGCATTAGCGGGCCTCACAATGAGCAGTTCTTC
CASSPGISGPHNEQFF
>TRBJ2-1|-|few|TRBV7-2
TGTGCCAGCACCCCTCTAGCGACAGCCTCCTACAATGAGCAGTTCTTC
CASTPLATASYNEQFF
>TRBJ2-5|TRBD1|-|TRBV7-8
TGTGCCAGCAGCTTAGTTGGGACAGGACAAGAGACCCAGTACTTC
CASSLVGTGQETQYF
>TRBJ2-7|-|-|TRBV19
TGTGCCAGTAGTATGTCTGGAGGAAGCTCCTACGAGCAGTACTTC
CASSMSGGSSYEQYF
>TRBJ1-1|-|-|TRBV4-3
TGCGCCAGCAGCCAAGATCGGAGCGGGGTGAACACTGAAGCTTTCTTT
CASSQDRSGVNTEAFF
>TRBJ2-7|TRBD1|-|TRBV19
TGTGCCAGTAGTCCCGGACAGGGCCTCTACGAGCAGTACTTC
CASSPGQGLYEQYF
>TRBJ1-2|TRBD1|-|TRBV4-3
TGCGCCAGCAGCCAAGATGGGACAGGGGAAGGCTACACCTTC
CASSQDGTGEGYTF
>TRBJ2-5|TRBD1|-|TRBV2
TGTGCCAGCAGTGACAGGGGGCAAGAGACCCAGTACTTC
CASSDRGQETQYF